This T cell receptor beta chain is from a study of T cell responses to AZD1222 COVID-19 vaccine. Study at large: Investigators merged groups given second doses at roughly 4 or roughly 12 weeks.

Clones were sequenced by immunoSEQ multiplex PCR, and TCRdb holds only the in-frame ones, with some missing. The table has 150,000 or so clones, around 92% seen once. Study-level findings and limits: A mostly white British donor set with more females was recruited, and clonal diversity was possibly underestimated. Regions 160-218 and 743-854 dominated among vaccine-associated CD4 TCRs spanning spike.

About this clone itself: Its antigen is not identified.

The specimen comprised peripheral blood, sampled on day 0 of AZD1222 vaccination. This TCR came from an adult in good health.

The DNA of the CDR3 is TGTGCCTTCACGGGGGGTATCTACGAGCAGTACTTC. Protein: CAFTGGIYEQYF. V and J are TRBV30 and TRBJ2-7, with 7 bases fitting TRBD2. The CDR3 sequence is 12 residues long. V shed 7 bases and J 3 bases; nucleotides not matched to a gene: 6. Looked up from germline, CDR1 is GTSNPN and CDR2 is SVGIG (reference sequence).